One sample yielded the 24 T cell receptor beta chains listed below, sequenced in a study of CD8+CD57+ T cells in acquired aplastic anemia. Genomic DNA templated the TCR beta VDJ and CDR3 profiling. TCRdb recomputed calls from the reads with MiXCR, one row per CDR3 protein. Of about 270,000 distinct CDR3 sequences listed, around 82% are singletons. Only patients with CD8+CD57+ cell expansion on flow cytometry were chosen for sequencing. Sequencing was performed on sorted CD4+, CD8+, or CD8+CD57+ T cells (not recorded which) from PBMCs. These receptors originate from a human donor with aplastic anemia.

In regard to this clonotype: An end of the junction does not agree with germline; a read error may underlie this. The chain combines TRBV7-8 with TRBJ2-3, with a weak D call TRBD1 (6 bases). Germline values: CDR1 SGHVS, CDR2 FQNEAQ. This CDR3 has 16 amino acids. The CDR3 here is CAISLGGGTDTDTQYF. The CDR3 coding sequence is TGTGCCATCAGCCTAGGGGGTGGCACCGACACAGATACGCAGTATTTT.

With regard to this clonotype: This CDR3 is missing its conserved last phenylalanine or tryptophan, likely due to a read error. The DNA is left out, because the CDR3 cannot be placed on it with certainty; the CDR3 is given as TCRdb lists it. The chain recombines TRBV2 with TRBJ1-6; TRBD1, the table's D call, lacks a check against the DNA. The CDR3 comprises 16 residues, both ends counted. Germline values: CDR1 SNHLY, CDR2 FYNNEI. Here the CDR3 reads CASGDGGTDTQYPRPV.

The sample holds a few counts of this clonotype. The chain has TRBV29-1 and TRBJ2-1; the D gene could be TRBD1 or TRBD2 (5 bases each). CDR3 size: 13 residues. The V and J ends lost 5 bases and 2 bases respectively, with 10 bases between them. Germline values: CDR1 SQVTM, CDR2 ANQGSEA. The CDR3: CSVKGETYNEQFF. CDR3 bases: TGCAGCGTTAAAGGGGAGACCTACAATGAGCAGTTCTTC.

This clonotype was recorded many times. The genes are TRBV20-1 and TRBJ2-1; tentative D call: TRBD1 (6 bases). CDR1 DFQATT and CDR2 SNEGSKA come from the germline V gene (reference sequence). The V and J ends lost 3 bases and 0 bases respectively, with 12 bases between them. This CDR3 contains 15 residues. The CDR3 sequence: CSASSGTPSYNEQFF. The CDR3 DNA reads as TGCAGTGCTAGCTCCGGGACACCCTCCTACAATGAGCAGTTCTTC.

The rearrangement uses TRBV10-3 and TRBJ1-2, with D uncertain. CDR1 ENHRY and CDR2 SYGVKD come from the germline V gene. The CDR3 has 13 residues. The V end was cut by 10 bases, the J end by 1 base, with 13 bases between. CDR3 in DNA: TGTGCCAACCAGGACTCCCTTAACTATGGCTACACCTTC. Its translation: CANQDSLNYGYTF.

V gene TRBV20-1 combines with J gene TRBJ2-7; 9 positions match TRBD2. V dropped 4 bases and J dropped 2; count of bases not matched to a gene: 12. There are 16 residues in the CDR3. Germline CDR1 is DFQATT and CDR2 is SNEGSKA (reference sequence). CDR3 bases: TGCAGTGCTATTGTCAGCGGGGGGCCGATTACCTACGAGCAGTACTTC. Translated: CSAIVSGGPITYEQYF.

This clonotype has just one count. The junction departs from germline at one end; a sequencing error may be responsible. This chain joins TRBV7-8 and TRBJ2-3, with 8 bases lining up with TRBD2. The CDR3 contains 13 residues. Germline-derived CDR1 and CDR2 are SGHVS and FQNEAQ. CDR3 sequence (DNA): TGTGCCGGCAGCGACGCGGGAGGAGATAATACGCATTTT. Its translation is CAGSDAGGDNTHF. The full variable domain, its missing parts supplied by reference TRBV7-8 and TRBJ2-3, is GAGVSQSPRYKVAKRGQDVALRCDPISGHVSLFWYQQALGQGPEFLTYFQNEAQLDKSGLPSDRFFAERPEGSVSTLKIQRTQQEDSAVYLCAGSDAGGDNTHFGPGTRLTVL.

The chain carries TRBV7-6 and TRBJ2-1, with D possibly being TRBD1 or TRBD2 (6 bases each). The CDR3 is 16 amino acids. The germline V gene encodes CDR1 SGHVS and CDR2 FNYEAQ. V lost 2 bases and J 11 bases, leaving 22 bases between the germline ends. In DNA form, the CDR3 reads TGTGCCAGCAGCTTACACCGCGGGACAAAAGACACCCAGCAGTTCTTC. Its protein product is CASSLHRGTKDTQQFF.

This clonotype was recorded a few times. The CDR3 protein is CASSVVEGGNVHEFF. For the CDR3, the DNA is TGTGCCAGCAGCGTAGTAGAGGGAGGAAACGTTCATGAGTTCTTC. V usage is TRBV9 and J usage is TRBJ2-1; possibly TRBD2 for D (6 bases). The V end was cut by 0 bases, the J end by 14 bases, with 21 bases between. The CDR3 spans 15 residues. The germline V gene encodes CDR1 SGDLS and CDR2 YYNGEE.

For this clonotype: Sequence at one end of the junction differs from germline and may be a read error. The chain employs TRBV2 and TRBJ2-3, with D possibly being TRBD2 (5 bases). This CDR3 comprises 14 residues. CDR1 and CDR2 (germline): SNHLY, FYNNEI. CDR3 sequence reads: CASSEAGGHDTQYF. The CDR3 DNA is TGTGCCAGCAGTGAGGCGGGTGGCCACGATACCCAGTATTTT.

For this clonotype: One end of the junction fails to match germline, which may point to a read error. The genes are TRBV7-3 and TRBJ2-5; D remains ambiguous. The germline V gene encodes CDR1 SGHTA and CDR2 FQGTGA. CDR3 length equals 14 residues. For the CDR3, the DNA is TGTGCCACCTGCAGACGCAGCAACCAAGATACCCAGTACTTC. This translates into CATCRRSNQDTQYF.

This clonotype occurred once. The chain has TRBV11-2 and TRBJ1-6, with TRBD1 as a possible D gene (6 bases). Germline V gene sequence: CDR1 SGHAT, CDR2 FQNNGV. Trimming removed 1 base at V and 7 bases at J, with 11 bases between. The CDR3 has 15 residues. CDR3 sequence reads: CASSLVQGSNSPLHF. CDR3 coding DNA: TGTGCCAGCAGCTTAGTACAGGGAAGCAATTCACCCCTCCACTTT.

V and J are TRBV20-1 and TRBJ1-5, with D possibly TRBD1 on 6 matching bases. The CDR3 runs to 18 residues. Trimming cost V 2 bases and J 4 bases, with 24 bases left between them. The V gene's germline CDR1 is DFQATT and CDR2 SNEGSKA (reference sequence). The CDR3 loop is CSARRQHLGGFWNQPQHF. DNA of the CDR3: TGCAGTGCTAGACGACAGCACCTAGGGGGGTTTTGGAATCAGCCCCAGCATTTT.

The V call is TRBV12-3 or TRBV12-4, the J call TRBJ2-7; weak D call: TRBD1 (5 bases). The germline V and J ends were trimmed by 6 bases and 5 bases, with 14 bases remaining between them. The CDR3 runs to 13 residues. The CDR3 region is CASRIQGSNEQYF. CDR3 sequence (DNA): TGTGCCAGCAGGATTCAGGGTAGCAACGAGCAGTACTTC.

To note about this clonotype: The CDR3 does not close with the conserved phenylalanine or tryptophan, likely indicating a read error. It is unclear where the CDR3 begins or ends on the DNA, so no DNA is shown, and the CDR3 is as TCRdb lists it. The genes are TRBV2 and TRBJ2-1; the table's D gene call, TRBD1, was not cross checked with the DNA. The CDR3 contains 16 residues when both ends are counted. Looked up from germline, CDR1 is SNHLY and CDR2 is FYNNEI. The CDR3 loop is CASGQGGRDTQDDQPC.

The gene calls are TRBV6-5 and TRBJ1-1, with TRBD1 matching over 7 bases. The CDR3 contains 15 residues. The V gene end was trimmed by 2 bases and the J gene end by 8 bases; junction bases not matched to a gene: 11. In germline, CDR1 is MNHEY, CDR2 SVGAGI. The CDR3 protein is CASSYNSGEQGEAFF. In nucleotides, the CDR3 is TGTGCCAGCAGTTACAATAGCGGGGAACAGGGGGAAGCTTTCTTT.

The chain couples TRBV9 to TRBJ1-1; possible D gene TRBD1, 5 bases. Germline V gene lookup returns CDR1 SGDLS and CDR2 YYNGEE. This CDR3 is built from 15 residues. V was clipped by 0 bases and J by 11 bases, with 20 bases between them. CDR3 protein: CASSVGLAGHTFAFF. CDR3 coding DNA: TGTGCCAGCAGCGTAGGGCTGGCAGGGCACACTTTTGCTTTCTTT.

J is TRBJ2-7 and V is TRBV7-8; D not certain. Trimming stripped 0 bases from V and 9 bases from J, with 15 bases between. From germline, CDR1 is SGHVS and CDR2 FQNEAQ. This CDR3 region has 14 residues. The CDR3 loop is CASSLAGSPYTQYV. CDR3 coding DNA: TGTGCCAGCAGCTTAGCGGGAAGTCCCTATACGCAGTACGTC.

Turning to this clonotype: In this CDR3 the conserved last residue, phenylalanine or tryptophan, is missing, so a read error is likely. No DNA is shown, since the ends of the CDR3 on it are uncertain; the CDR3 is the one TCRdb lists. The genes are TRBV7-2 and TRBJ2-3; the D call in the table, TRBD2, was not verified against the DNA. The CDR3 comprises 13 residues, both ends counted. Germline lookup yields CDR1 SGHTA and CDR2 FQGNSA. This CDR3 is CASSSGLNDPHVG.

The chain uses TRBV7-8 and TRBJ2-7; maybe TRBD1 (6 bases). Germline CDR1 is SGHVS and CDR2 is FQNEAQ. With 5 bases removed from V and 12 bases from J, the gap between germline ends came to 26 bases. The CDR3 totals 15 residues. DNA of the CDR3: TGTGCCAGCAGCAGTCCCTCTGGGGGCGCGGGCGAGGCGTACTTC. Translated: CASSSPSGGAGEAYF.

Comment on this clonotype: Mismatch with germline at one junction end may stem from a read error. The gene calls are TRBV7-9 and TRBJ2-5, with D perhaps TRBD2 (5 bases). CDR1 is SEHNR, CDR2 FQNEAQ, per germline (reference sequence). The CDR3 sequence is 14 residues long. This CDR3 reads CATSRGSEGETHEF. The CDR3 nucleotides are TGTGCCACCAGCAGAGGCAGCGAGGGAGAGACCCATGAGTTC.

This clonotype was seen at least ten times. The junction departs from germline at one end; a sequencing error may be responsible. The J gene is TRBJ2-3, the V gene TRBV7-2; 8 bases are a match to TRBD1. This CDR3 has 15 amino acids. Germline V CDR1 and CDR2: SGHTA, FQGNSA. The CDR3 nucleotides read TGTGCCAGCAGCTTGGCAGGGGGCGCCGACTATGGCTACTACTTC. Translation gives CASSLAGGADYGYYF.

The gene calls are TRBV7-8 and TRBJ1-1, with a possible D match to TRBD1 (6 bases). Trimming cost V 0 bases and J 12 bases, with 20 bases left between them. This CDR3 comprises 15 residues. Germline-derived CDR1 and CDR2 are SGHVS and FQNEAQ. The CDR3 nucleotides read TGTGCCAGCAGCTTAGCGGGGGCACCCAATACTCAGTCTTTCTTT. Protein sequence: CASSLAGAPNTQSFF.

As concerns this clonotype: The junction differs from germline at one of its ends, possibly a read error. The chain employs TRBV2 and TRBJ1-2; D might be TRBD1 (6 bases). Germline assignment: CDR1 SNHLY and CDR2 FYNNEI. This CDR3 is built from 13 residues. Here the CDR3 DNA reads TGTGCCAGCAGTGCTGTAGGGGGGGATGGCACTGCCTTC. This translates into CASSAVGGDGTAF.